The 12 T cell receptor beta chains reported below all come from one sample, sequenced in a study of vaccination and CD4 T cells after COVID-19. The antigens for these receptors are not known. The sample's treatment: approximately nine-day PBMC culture with coronavirus spike peptide pools or control peptides (ViraFEST assay). Oncomine TCR Beta short-read sequencing was applied to DNA from cultured CD4+ T cells. TCRdb re-called the PCR reads with MiXCR, one entry per CDR3 protein. The table lists about 11,000 distinct CDR3 sequences, roughly a third of them singletons, with 7.5% to 9% in the top ten. The specimen was CD4+ T cells from blood, cultured in vitro. The source of these receptors is a human donor who had recovered from COVID-19.

J is TRBJ1-5 and V is TRBV21-1; no check of the table's D call, TRBD1, against the DNA was made. TRBV21-1 is a recognized pseudogene. The CDR3 sequence is 14 residues long. CDR3 nucleotides: TGTGCCAGCGGGGGGGGAGCAACTCATCAGCCCCAGCATTTT. The encoded protein is CASGGGATHQPQHF.

This clonotype has only a few counts. The V call is TRBV20-1, the J call TRBJ2-7, with TRBD2 matching over 8 bases. Unmatched junction bases numbered 7, after V lost 6 bases and J lost 6 bases. The CDR3 length is 12 residues. Germline assignment: CDR1 DFQATT and CDR2 SNEGSKA (reference sequence). The CDR3 is CSAVGGGLEQYF. The CDR3 DNA sequence: TGCAGTGCCGTCGGGGGGGGCCTCGAGCAGTACTTC.

This clonotype came up a few times. The CDR3 is CASRSQGIGAFF. Written as DNA, the CDR3 is TGTGCCAGCAGGTCCCAGGGGATCGGAGCTTTCTTT. The chain combines TRBV6-1 with TRBJ1-1; a possible D gene is TRBD1 (6 bases). This CDR3 is 12 amino acids long. V lost 6 bases and J 10 bases, leaving 15 bases between the germline ends. Germline assignment: CDR1 MNHNS and CDR2 SASEGT.

This clonotype was detected a few times. The J gene is TRBJ2-7, the V gene TRBV6-1, with a tentative D call TRBD2 (6 bases). V gave up 8 bases and J gave up 0 bases, with 14 bases separating them. The V gene's germline CDR1 is MNHNS and CDR2 SASEGT. CDR3 length equals 14 residues. The CDR3 loop is CASADMGLSYEQYF. Here the CDR3 DNA reads TGTGCCAGCGCGGACATGGGACTCTCCTACGAGCAGTACTTC.

Only one count was recorded for this clonotype. The chain combines TRBV28 with TRBJ2-7; TRBD2 might be the D (5 bases). V dropped 10 bases and J dropped 2 bases, with 12 bases sitting between them. The CDR3 runs 12 residues. In germline, CDR1 is MDHEN, CDR2 SYDVKM. The CDR3 region is CATIGETYEQYF. CDR3 coding DNA: TGTGCCACCATCGGGGAGACCTACGAGCAGTACTTC.

V is TRBV7-8 and J is TRBJ2-3; D gene unclear. Germline V CDR1 and CDR2: SGHVS, FQNEAQ. This CDR3 has 16 residues. Trimming pared 3 bases from V and 4 bases from J, leaving 17 bases between. The CDR3 reads CASSFGGPLTPDTQYF. The CDR3 bases are TGTGCCAGCAGCTTCGGCGGCCCATTGACCCCAGATACGCAGTATTTT.

There are a few counts of this clonotype. The chain employs TRBV7-6 and TRBJ1-5; D is unclear. There are 16 residues in the CDR3. Trimming stripped 3 bases from V and 0 bases from J, with 12 bases between. Germline CDR1 and CDR2: SGHVS and FNYEAQ. The CDR3 loop is CASSLGSGDSNQPQHF. CDR3 coding DNA: TGTGCCAGCAGCTTGGGGAGCGGGGATAGCAATCAGCCCCAGCATTTT.

This clonotype was seen only a few times. The rearrangement links TRBV20-1 to TRBJ2-1, with 8 bases lining up with TRBD2. The CDR3 covers 17 residues. The germline CDR1 and CDR2 sequences are DFQATT and SNEGSKA (reference sequence). With 0 bases clipped from V and 0 bases from J, the junction kept 7 bases outside the gene matches. In DNA form, the CDR3 reads TGCAGTGCTAGAGATTGGGGTAGCGGGGACTCCTACAATGAGCAGTTCTTC. This sequence encodes CSARDWGSGDSYNEQFF.

This clonotype was found a few times. The CDR3 reads CASSPLRNTEAFF. The CDR3 nucleotides read TGTGCCAGCAGCCCCCTACGGAACACTGAAGCTTTCTTT. This chain uses TRBV27 with TRBJ1-1; no firm D call. Germline values: CDR1 MNHEY, CDR2 SMNVEV (reference sequence). Trimming left V 6 bases short and J 1 base short, with 9 bases between. CDR3 length: 13 amino acids.

This clonotype showed up just a few times. The chain recombines TRBV6-5 with TRBJ1-1; TRBD1 might be the D (5 bases). The CDR3 consists of 15 residues. Trimming shortened V by 1 base and J by 4 bases, and 13 bases separated the two germline ends. CDR1 and CDR2 (germline): MNHEY, SVGAGI. This CDR3 is CASSYWGREGTEAFF. CDR3 nucleotides: TGTGCCAGCAGTTACTGGGGCAGGGAAGGCACTGAAGCTTTCTTT.

The rearrangement uses TRBV20-1 and TRBJ2-3; D is ambiguous. This CDR3 is 11 amino acids long. V dropped 3 bases and J dropped 7 bases, with 8 bases sitting between them. CDR1 is DFQATT, CDR2 SNEGSKA, per germline (reference sequence). The CDR3 DNA reads TGCAGTGCTAGTGACCCAAATACGCAGTATTTT. Translated: CSASDPNTQYF.

This clonotype appeared once. The chain employs TRBV10-3 and TRBJ2-1; 7 bases match TRBD2. J gave up 2 bases and V 4 bases, and 5 bases lay outside the gene matches. Germline V gene lookup returns CDR1 ENHRY and CDR2 SYGVKD. The length of the CDR3 is 15 residues. The CDR3 reads CAISGTRSPYNEQFF. As DNA, the CDR3 is TGTGCCATCAGTGGGACTAGAAGTCCCTACAATGAGCAGTTCTTC.